This T cell receptor (delta chain) was retrieved from a study of Vδ1+ human thymocytes. Study conclusions and caveats: Highly polyclonal TRG and TRD repertoires with Gaussian CDR3 length distributions appeared in thymus.

This clone was recorded a few times. What it binds is not known. An end of the junction differs from the germline gene, which may be a read error. Other DNA sequences of this sample code for an identical CDR3. The template was reverse-transcribed extracted RNA. CDR3 amplicons came from multiplex PCR with pooled V-gene forward and constant-region reverse primers. TCRdb redid the clone calls on the multiplex PCR reads with CATT. Altogether about 58,000 delta-chain clones are present, more than 13% being singletons, with the ten largest covering over 0.35%. The CDR3 is 15 residues long. Germline V gene data show CDR1 as GEAIGNYY and CDR2 as EKD.

The chain joins TRDV2 to TRDJ1, with D perhaps matching TRDD3 (5 bases). Sequencing used Vdelta1+ gamma-delta thymocytes from the thymus. Specified subset: FACS-sorted CD3+ TCRalphabeta- TCRVdelta1+ TCRVdelta2- thymocytes. This sequence was found in a girl under three years old who had congenital heart surgery. The CDR3 protein is CACDIRGVNTDKLIF. The CDR3 DNA reads TGTGCCTGCGACATAAGGGGGGTAAACACCGATAAACTCATCTTT.